The T cell receptor beta chain described here comes from a study of PD-1 blockade in mismatch repair-deficient tumors. Across the study: Patients had some twelve mismatch repair-deficient cancer types, all previously treated and progressing.

This clone was detected once. Its antigen is unknown. This CDR3 has 17 amino acids. CDR1 is GTSNPN and CDR2 is SVGIG in the germline V gene (reference sequence). V was pared by 5 bases and J by 2 bases, with 13 bases of the junction left unmatched. Profiled with immunoSEQ multiplex PCR; TCRdb holds only in-frame clones, not every one. The data show over 100,000 clones, 70% to 80% seen once. TCR sequencing covered a few patients who responded to pembrolizumab. Points from the study as a whole: Rapid post-treatment expansion, then contraction, generally preceding radiologic response, marked tumor-resident clones.

The receptor was derived from an adult with mismatch repair-deficient cancer. The gene calls are TRBV30 and TRBJ2-1, with 9 bases fitting TRBD2. Sequencing used peripheral blood, obtained 60 weeks after starting pembrolizumab. CDR3 sequence reads: CAWATSGPKDTYNEQFF. The DNA for the CDR3 is TGTGCCTGGGCTACTAGCGGGCCTAAGGACACCTACAATGAGCAGTTCTTC.